A selection of T cell receptor beta chains follows, all from one sample in a study of patients and donors after allogeneic stem cell transplantation. Each CDR3 protein gets one entry after TCRdb re-called the RT-PCR reads with MiXCR. The sample lists about 160,000 distinct CDR3 sequences; 24% were seen once. The material sequenced was blood, either unsorted or a sorted T cell fraction (not recorded which). The receptors were sampled from a human donor who was either an allogeneic HSCT recipient or a stem cell or donor lymphocyte infusion donor (not recorded which). It is not recorded whose cells these are; they may come from a transplant donor. CDR3s leave out the opening cysteine and the closing phenylalanine or tryptophan. Fields, in order: V gene, CDR3 protein.

v_call: TRBV7-6
cdr3_aa: ASSLANRGTQPQH

v_call: TRBV7-6
cdr3_aa: ASSRGTSKTGELF

v_call: TRBV20-1
cdr3_aa: SAVAGGDNEQF

v_call: TRBV12-5
cdr3_aa: ASRTGHYGYT

v_call: TRBV28
cdr3_aa: ASRMSGQETQY

v_call: TRBV10-3
cdr3_aa: AISEKGTEAF

v_call: TRBV6-5
cdr3_aa: ASSYSTGNPYEQY

v_call: TRBV5-1
cdr3_aa: ASSLGLAARANEQF

v_call: TRBV4-3
cdr3_aa: ASSQVNYYGYT

v_call: TRBV12-3/TRBV12-4
cdr3_aa: ASSLYPNMNTEAF

v_call: TRBV12-3/TRBV12-4
cdr3_aa: ASSTDTSRAQY

v_call: TRBV7-8
cdr3_aa: ASSIDRGREQF

v_call: TRBV6-2/TRBV6-3
cdr3_aa: ASAGRQETQY

v_call: TRBV5-1
cdr3_aa: ASSKYRDRSDTQY

v_call: TRBV5-1
cdr3_aa: ASSFGQGGDTQY

v_call: TRBV18
cdr3_aa: ASSLGVNNEAF

v_call: TRBV5-1
cdr3_aa: ASGPGTGGAKNIQY

v_call: TRBV5-6
cdr3_aa: ASSSDRGHIYEQY

v_call: TRBV12-3/TRBV12-4
cdr3_aa: ASSRTVGSYNSPLH

v_call: TRBV20-1
cdr3_aa: SAKWTGLQPQH

v_call: TRBV10-3
cdr3_aa: AISPGQDSYEQY

v_call: TRBV4-3
cdr3_aa: ASSQDPDSYEQY

v_call: TRBV12-3/TRBV12-4
cdr3_aa: ASSPHAGSARTDTQY

v_call: TRBV20-1
cdr3_aa: SSWVNTEAF

v_call: TRBV18
cdr3_aa: ASSPQGAGGNTIY

v_call: TRBV20-1
cdr3_aa: SPWGTSSNEQF

v_call: TRBV6-2/TRBV6-3
cdr3_aa: ASSYGGTSGSADTQY

v_call: TRBV6-2/TRBV6-3
cdr3_aa: ASSYPPHEQF

v_call: TRBV5-1
cdr3_aa: ASSLTGTENTEAF

v_call: TRBV9
cdr3_aa: ASSVYSPRENTEAF

v_call: TRBV6-6
cdr3_aa: ASSYPQEDTQY

v_call: TRBV20-1
cdr3_aa: SARALKYGYT

v_call: TRBV7-2
cdr3_aa: ASSLADHNEQF

v_call: TRBV7-9
cdr3_aa: ASSLGDTKN

v_call: TRBV5-1
cdr3_aa: ASSQTANTGELF

v_call: TRBV6-5
cdr3_aa: ASSLWTTTGELF

v_call: TRBV11-1
cdr3_aa: ASSEQGSDQPQH

v_call: TRBV3-1
cdr3_aa: ASSQDRGTMINEQF

v_call: TRBV20-1
cdr3_aa: SVRMGARAELF

v_call: TRBV7-3
cdr3_aa: ASSLTARKDTEAF

v_call: TRBV7-2
cdr3_aa: ASSLYVGEETQY

v_call: TRBV6-5
cdr3_aa: ASSHRLAGRDNEQF

v_call: TRBV5-1
cdr3_aa: ASSLVAGRNTIY

v_call: TRBV24-1
cdr3_aa: ATSGDNNQPQH

v_call: TRBV7-9
cdr3_aa: ASSLGLNNEQF

v_call: TRBV5-1
cdr3_aa: ASSLDPANTGELF

v_call: TRBV24-1
cdr3_aa: AAPLDGTSYENEQF

v_call: TRBV7-7
cdr3_aa: ASSPLGGASDPNEQF

v_call: TRBV6-5
cdr3_aa: ASSAPAGDSYEQY

v_call: TRBV12-3/TRBV12-4
cdr3_aa: ASSPGRVYSGANVLT

v_call: TRBV29-1
cdr3_aa: SVEPPAGQETQY

v_call: TRBV5-1
cdr3_aa: ASSPGQTEEAF

v_call: TRBV3-1
cdr3_aa: ASSTRLGAGEQY

v_call: TRBV29-1
cdr3_aa: SVQGALAGSETQY

v_call: TRBV5-1
cdr3_aa: ASSRTGADTQY

v_call: TRBV30
cdr3_aa: AWSPGQGAIDEQF

v_call: TRBV3-1
cdr3_aa: ASSQDWIGDGQPQH

v_call: TRBV12-3/TRBV12-4
cdr3_aa: ASSLRGTGGSNQPQH

v_call: TRBV20-1
cdr3_aa: SASPTYTYEQY

v_call: TRBV12-3/TRBV12-4
cdr3_aa: ASKGFHNSPLH